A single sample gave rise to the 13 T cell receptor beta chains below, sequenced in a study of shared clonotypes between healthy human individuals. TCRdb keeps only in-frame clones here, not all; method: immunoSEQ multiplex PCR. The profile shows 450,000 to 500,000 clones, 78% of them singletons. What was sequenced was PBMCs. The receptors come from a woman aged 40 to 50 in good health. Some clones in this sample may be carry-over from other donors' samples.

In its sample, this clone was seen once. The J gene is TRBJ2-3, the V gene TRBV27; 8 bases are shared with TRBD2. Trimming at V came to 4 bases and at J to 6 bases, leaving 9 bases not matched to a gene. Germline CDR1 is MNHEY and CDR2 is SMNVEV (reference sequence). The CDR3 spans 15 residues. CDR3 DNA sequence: TGTGCCAGCAGTTCACCCCGACAGCGGGGGGATACGCAGTATTTT. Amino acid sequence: CASSSPRQRGDTQYF.

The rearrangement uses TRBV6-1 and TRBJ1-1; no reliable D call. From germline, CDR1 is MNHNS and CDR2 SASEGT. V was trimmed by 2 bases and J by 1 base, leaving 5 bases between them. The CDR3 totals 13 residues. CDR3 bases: TGTGCCAGCAGTGAAAGCGGGAACACTGAAGCTTTCTTT. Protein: CASSESGNTEAFF.

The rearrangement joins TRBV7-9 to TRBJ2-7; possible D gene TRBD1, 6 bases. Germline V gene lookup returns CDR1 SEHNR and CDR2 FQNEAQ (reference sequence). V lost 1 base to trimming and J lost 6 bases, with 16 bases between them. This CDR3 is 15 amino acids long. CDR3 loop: CASSLESPRGSEQYF. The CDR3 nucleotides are TGTGCCAGCAGCTTAGAGTCTCCCAGGGGAAGCGAGCAGTACTTC.

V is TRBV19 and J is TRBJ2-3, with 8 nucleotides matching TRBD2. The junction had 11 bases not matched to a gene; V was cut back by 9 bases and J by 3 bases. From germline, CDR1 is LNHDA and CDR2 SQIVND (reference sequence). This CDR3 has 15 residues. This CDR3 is CASQKTSAGTDTQYF. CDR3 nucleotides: TGTGCCAGCCAAAAGACTAGCGCGGGTACAGATACGCAGTATTTT.

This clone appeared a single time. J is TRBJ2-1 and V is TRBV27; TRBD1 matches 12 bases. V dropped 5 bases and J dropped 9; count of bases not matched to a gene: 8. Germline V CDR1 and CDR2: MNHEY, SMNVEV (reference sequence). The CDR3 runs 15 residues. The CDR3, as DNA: TGTGCCAGCAGTCGAAGCTGGGACAGGGGGCGTGAGCAGTTCTTC. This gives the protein CASSRSWDRGREQFF.

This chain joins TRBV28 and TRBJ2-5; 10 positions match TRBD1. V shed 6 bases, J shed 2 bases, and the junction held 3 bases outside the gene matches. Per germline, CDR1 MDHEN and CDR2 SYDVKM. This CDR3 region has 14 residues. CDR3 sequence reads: CASSPDRGQETQYF. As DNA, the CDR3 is TGTGCCAGCAGCCCGGACAGGGGGCAAGAGACCCAGTACTTC.

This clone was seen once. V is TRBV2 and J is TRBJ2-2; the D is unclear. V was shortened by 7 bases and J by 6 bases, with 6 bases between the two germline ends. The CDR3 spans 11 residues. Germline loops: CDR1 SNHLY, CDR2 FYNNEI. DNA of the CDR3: TGTGCCAGCAAGTCGGCCGGGGAGCTGTTTTTT. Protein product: CASKSAGELFF.

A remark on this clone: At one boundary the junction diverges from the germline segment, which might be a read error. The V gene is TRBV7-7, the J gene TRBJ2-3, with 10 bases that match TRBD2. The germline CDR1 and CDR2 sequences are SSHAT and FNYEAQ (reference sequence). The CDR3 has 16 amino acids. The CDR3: CASSLGAAGGTDTQYF. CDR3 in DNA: TGTGCTAGCAGCTTAGGGGCAGCGGGAGGGACAGATACGCAGTATTTT. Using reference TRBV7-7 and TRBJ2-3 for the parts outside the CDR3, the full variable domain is GAGVSQSPRYKVTKRGQDVTLRCDPISSHATLYWYQQALGQGPEFLTYFNYEAQPDKSGLPSDRFSAERPEGSISTLTIQRTEQRDSAMYRCASSLGAAGGTDTQYFGPGTRLTVL.

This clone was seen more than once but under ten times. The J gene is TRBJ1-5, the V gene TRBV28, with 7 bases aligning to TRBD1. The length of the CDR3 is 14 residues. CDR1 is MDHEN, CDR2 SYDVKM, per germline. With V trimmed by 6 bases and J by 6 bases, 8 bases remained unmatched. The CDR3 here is CASSHRGLGQPQHF. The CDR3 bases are TGTGCCAGCAGCCACAGGGGTTTGGGTCAGCCCCAGCATTTT.

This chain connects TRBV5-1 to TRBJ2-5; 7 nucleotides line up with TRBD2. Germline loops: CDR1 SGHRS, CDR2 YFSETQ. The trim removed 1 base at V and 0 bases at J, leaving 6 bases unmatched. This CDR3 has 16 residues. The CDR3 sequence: CASSLRASGNQETQYF. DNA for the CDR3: TGCGCCAGCAGCTTGAGGGCTAGCGGAAACCAAGAGACCCAGTACTTC. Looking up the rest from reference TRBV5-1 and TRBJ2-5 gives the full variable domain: KAGVTQTPRYLIKTRGQQVTLSCSPISGHRSVSWYQQTPGQGLQFLFEYFSETQRNKGNFPGRFSGRQFSNSRSEMNVSTLELGDSALYLCASSLRASGNQETQYFGPGTRLLVL.

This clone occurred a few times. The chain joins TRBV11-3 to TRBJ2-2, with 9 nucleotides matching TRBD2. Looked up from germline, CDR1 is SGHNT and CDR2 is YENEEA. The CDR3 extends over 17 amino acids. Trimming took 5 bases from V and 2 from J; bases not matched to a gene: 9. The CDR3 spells CASSRREGFANTGELFF. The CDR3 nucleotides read TGTGCCAGCAGCCGGCGGGAGGGGTTCGCTAACACCGGGGAGCTGTTTTTT.

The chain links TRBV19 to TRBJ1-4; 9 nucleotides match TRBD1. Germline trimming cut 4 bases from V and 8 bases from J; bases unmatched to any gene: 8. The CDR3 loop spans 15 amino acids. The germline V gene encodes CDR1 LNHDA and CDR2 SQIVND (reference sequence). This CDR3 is CASSKNRGRGEKLFF. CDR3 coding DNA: TGTGCCAGTAGTAAAAACAGGGGGCGCGGCGAAAAACTGTTTTTT.

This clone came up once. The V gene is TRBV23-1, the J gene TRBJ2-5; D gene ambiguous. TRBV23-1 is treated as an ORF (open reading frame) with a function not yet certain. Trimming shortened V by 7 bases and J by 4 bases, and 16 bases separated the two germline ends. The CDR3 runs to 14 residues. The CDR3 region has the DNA TGCGCCAGCATCTCCGCACCTCGGAGAGAGACCCAGTACTTC. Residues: CASISAPRRETQYF.